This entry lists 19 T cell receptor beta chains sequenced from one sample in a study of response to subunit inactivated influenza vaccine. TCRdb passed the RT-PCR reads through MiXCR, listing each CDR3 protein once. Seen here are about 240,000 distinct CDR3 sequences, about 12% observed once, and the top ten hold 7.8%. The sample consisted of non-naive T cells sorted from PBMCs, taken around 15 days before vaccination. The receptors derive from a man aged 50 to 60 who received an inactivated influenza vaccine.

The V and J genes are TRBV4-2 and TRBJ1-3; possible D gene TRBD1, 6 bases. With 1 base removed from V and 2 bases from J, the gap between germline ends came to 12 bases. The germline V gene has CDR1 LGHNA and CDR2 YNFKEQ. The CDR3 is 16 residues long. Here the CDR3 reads CASSQATGATGNTIYF. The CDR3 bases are TGTGCCAGCAGCCAAGCTACGGGGGCAACTGGAAACACCATATATTTT.

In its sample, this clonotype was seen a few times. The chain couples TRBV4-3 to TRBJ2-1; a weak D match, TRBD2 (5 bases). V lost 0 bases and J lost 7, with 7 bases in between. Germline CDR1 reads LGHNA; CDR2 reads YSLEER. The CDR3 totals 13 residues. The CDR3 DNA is TGCGCCAGCAGCCAAGAAGCGGCAAATGAGCAGTTCTTC. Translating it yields CASSQEAANEQFF.

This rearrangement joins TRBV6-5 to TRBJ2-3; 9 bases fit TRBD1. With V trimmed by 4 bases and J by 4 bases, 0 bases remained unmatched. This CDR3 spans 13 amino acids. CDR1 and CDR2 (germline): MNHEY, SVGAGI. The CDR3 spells CASSWTGADTQYF. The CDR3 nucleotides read TGTGCCAGCAGTTGGACAGGGGCAGATACGCAGTATTTT.

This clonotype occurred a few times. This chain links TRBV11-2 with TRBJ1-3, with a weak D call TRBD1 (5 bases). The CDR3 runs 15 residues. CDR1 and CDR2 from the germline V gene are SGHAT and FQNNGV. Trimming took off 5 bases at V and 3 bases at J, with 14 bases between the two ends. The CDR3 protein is CASSLAGVYGNTIYF. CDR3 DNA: TGTGCCAGCAGCCTCGCGGGGGTCTATGGAAACACCATATATTTT.

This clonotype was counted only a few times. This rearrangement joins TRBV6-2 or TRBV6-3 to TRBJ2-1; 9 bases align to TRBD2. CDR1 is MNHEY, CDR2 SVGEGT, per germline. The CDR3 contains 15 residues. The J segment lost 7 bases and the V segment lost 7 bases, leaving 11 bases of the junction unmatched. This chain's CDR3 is CASIQRREGRNEQFF. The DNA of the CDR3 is TGTGCCAGCATCCAGCGGCGGGAGGGCCGAAATGAGCAGTTCTTC.

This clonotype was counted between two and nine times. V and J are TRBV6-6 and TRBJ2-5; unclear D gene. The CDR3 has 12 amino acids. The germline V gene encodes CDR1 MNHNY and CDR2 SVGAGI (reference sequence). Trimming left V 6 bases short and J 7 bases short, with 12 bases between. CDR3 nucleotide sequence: TGTGCCAGCAGCCCTAGGCCTCTGACCCAGTACTTC. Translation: CASSPRPLTQYF.

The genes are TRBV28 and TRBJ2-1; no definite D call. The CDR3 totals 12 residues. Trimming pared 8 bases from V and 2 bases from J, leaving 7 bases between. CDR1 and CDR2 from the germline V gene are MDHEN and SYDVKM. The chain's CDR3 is CASRNAYNEQFF. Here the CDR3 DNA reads TGTGCCAGCCGAAATGCCTACAATGAGCAGTTCTTC.

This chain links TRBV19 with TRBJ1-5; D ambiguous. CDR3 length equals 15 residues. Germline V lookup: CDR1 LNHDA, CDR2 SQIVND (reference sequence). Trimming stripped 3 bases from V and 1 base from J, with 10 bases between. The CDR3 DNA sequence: TGTGCCAGTAGTATCAGTCCGGGAAGCAATCAGCCCCAGCATTTT. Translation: CASSISPGSNQPQHF.

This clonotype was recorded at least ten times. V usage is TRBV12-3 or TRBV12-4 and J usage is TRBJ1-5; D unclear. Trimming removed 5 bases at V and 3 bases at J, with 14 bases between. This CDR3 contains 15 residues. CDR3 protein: CASSPDPNSNQPQHF. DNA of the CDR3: TGTGCCAGCAGTCCGGACCCTAACTCCAATCAGCCCCAGCATTTT.

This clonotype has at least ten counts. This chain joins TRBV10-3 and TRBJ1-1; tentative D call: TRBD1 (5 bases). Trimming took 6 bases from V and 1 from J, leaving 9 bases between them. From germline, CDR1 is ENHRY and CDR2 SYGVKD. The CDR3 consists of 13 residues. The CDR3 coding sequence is TGTGCCATCAGGGGGACGGGGAACACTGAAGCTTTCTTT. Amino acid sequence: CAIRGTGNTEAFF.

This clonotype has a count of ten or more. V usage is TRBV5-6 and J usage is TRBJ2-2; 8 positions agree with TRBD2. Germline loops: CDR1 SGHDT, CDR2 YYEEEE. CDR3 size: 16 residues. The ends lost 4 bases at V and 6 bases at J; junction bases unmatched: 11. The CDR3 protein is CASSHAAGGLSGELFF. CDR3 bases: TGTGCCAGCAGCCACGCGGCGGGGGGATTGTCCGGGGAGCTGTTTTTT.

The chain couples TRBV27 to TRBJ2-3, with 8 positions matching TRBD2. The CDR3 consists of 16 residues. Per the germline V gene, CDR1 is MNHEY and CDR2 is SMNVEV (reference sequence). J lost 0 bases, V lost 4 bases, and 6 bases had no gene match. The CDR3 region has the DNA TGTGCCAGCAGTTCCCCAATAGCGGGGAGCACAGATACGCAGTATTTT. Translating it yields CASSSPIAGSTDTQYF.

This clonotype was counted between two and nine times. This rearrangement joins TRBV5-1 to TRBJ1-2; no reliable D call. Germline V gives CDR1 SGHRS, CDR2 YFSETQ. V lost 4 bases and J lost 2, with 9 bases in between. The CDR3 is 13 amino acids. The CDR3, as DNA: TGCGCCAGCAGCGAAAGCCAGAACTATGGCTACACCTTC. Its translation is CASSESQNYGYTF.

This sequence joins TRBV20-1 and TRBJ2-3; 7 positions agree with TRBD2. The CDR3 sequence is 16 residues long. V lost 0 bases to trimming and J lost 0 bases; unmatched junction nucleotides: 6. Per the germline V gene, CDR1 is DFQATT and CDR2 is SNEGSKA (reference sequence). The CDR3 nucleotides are TGCAGTGCTAGAGATGGTACGGGAGGCAGCACAGATACGCAGTATTTT. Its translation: CSARDGTGGSTDTQYF.

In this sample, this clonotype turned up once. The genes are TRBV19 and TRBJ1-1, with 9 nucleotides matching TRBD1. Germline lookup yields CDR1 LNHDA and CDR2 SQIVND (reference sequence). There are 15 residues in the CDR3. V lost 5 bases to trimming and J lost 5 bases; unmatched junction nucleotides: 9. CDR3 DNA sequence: TGTGCCAGTAGTGCAACAGGGGGCAGGCGAACTGAAGCTTTCTTT. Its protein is CASSATGGRRTEAFF.

The CDR3 loop is CASSPRRGGETQYF. The CDR3 bases are TGTGCCAGCAGCCCACGCAGGGGTGGAGAGACCCAGTACTTC. The V and J genes are TRBV11-2 and TRBJ2-5; maybe TRBD1 (6 bases). CDR1 and CDR2 from the germline V gene are SGHAT and FQNNGV. The CDR3 covers 14 residues. Between the trimmed V and J ends, which lost 5 bases and 4 bases, there was a span of 14 bases.

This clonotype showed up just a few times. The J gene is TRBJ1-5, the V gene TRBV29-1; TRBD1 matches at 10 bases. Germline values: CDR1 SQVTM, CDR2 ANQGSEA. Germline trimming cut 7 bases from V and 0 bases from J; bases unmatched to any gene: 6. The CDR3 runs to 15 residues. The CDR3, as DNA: TGCAGCGCCGCGGGGACAGGGGATAGCAATCAGCCCCAGCATTTT. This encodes CSAAGTGDSNQPQHF.

For the CDR3, the DNA is TGTGCCAGCAGCCCGGACTGGAGCCAAGAGACCCAGTACTTC. The encoded protein is CASSPDWSQETQYF. The rearrangement joins TRBV7-2 to TRBJ2-5; TRBD2 is a possible D gene (5 bases). The V end was cut by 5 bases, the J end by 1 base, with 11 bases between. The CDR3 covers 14 residues. Looked up from germline, CDR1 is SGHTA and CDR2 is FQGNSA.

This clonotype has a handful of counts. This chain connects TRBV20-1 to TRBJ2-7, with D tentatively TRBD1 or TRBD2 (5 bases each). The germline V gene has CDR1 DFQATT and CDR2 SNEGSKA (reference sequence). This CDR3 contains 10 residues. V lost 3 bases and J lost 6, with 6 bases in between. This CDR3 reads CSASGAEQYF. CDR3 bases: TGCAGTGCTAGCGGGGCCGAGCAGTACTTC.